Shown below are 14 T cell receptor beta chains from a single sample sequenced in a study of CD8 T cells in ankylosing spondylitis (dated by TCRdb to 2016 to 2017). The library was obtained by 5' RACE. The listed sequencing device is Illumina HiSeq 2500. In TCRdb, the public reads were trimmed at Q25 with fastp and aligned with MiXCR, with productive beta chains retained. Rows merge per CDR3 protein into single entries with the most common DNA and genes. The sample table lists under 850,000 distinct CDR3 sequences, around 20% of them with a count of one. The ten largest make up 19% of the sample. Broad study findings and their caveats: A TCR beta motif made up of under ten highly homologous amino acid variants appeared to be characteristic of blood from ankylosing spondylitis patients.

These TCRs' antigens remain unknown. The sample consisted of blood, either unsorted or a sorted T cell fraction (not recorded which). The receptors derive from a male donor with ankylosing spondylitis.

This clonotype was recorded at least ten times. The chain recombines TRBV6-5 with TRBJ2-5; D is undetermined. Per germline, CDR1 MNHEY and CDR2 SVGAGI. There are 15 residues in the CDR3. V lost 0 bases, J lost 1 base, and 9 bases lay in between. The CDR3 nucleotides read TGTGCCAGCAGTTACTCTATTTGGAGCCAAGAGACCCAGTACTTC. Translation gives CASSYSIWSQETQYF.

This clonotype was seen a handful of times. The V call is TRBV11-2, the J call TRBJ2-1, with 10 bases lining up with TRBD1. The CDR3 is 17 amino acids. Unmatched junction bases numbered 10, after V lost 1 base and J lost 7 bases. Germline V gives CDR1 SGHAT, CDR2 FQNNGV. CDR3 sequence: CASSLVLRTGGSNEQFF. CDR3 nucleotide sequence: TGTGCCAGCAGCTTAGTTCTTAGGACAGGGGGTTCGAATGAGCAGTTCTTC.

This rearrangement joins TRBV5-5 to TRBJ1-4; possibly TRBD1 for D (6 bases). Germline CDR1 reads SGHKS; CDR2 reads YYEKEE (reference sequence). CDR3 length: 16 residues. V lost 2 bases and J 0 bases, leaving 11 bases between the germline ends. CDR3 DNA sequence: TGTGCCAGCAGCTTCGGGGCAGGGGCAACTAATGAAAAACTGTTTTTT. Translation gives CASSFGAGATNEKLFF.

This clonotype has a handful of counts. This chain uses TRBV20-1 with TRBJ1-1; D is uncertain. The CDR3 extends over 16 amino acids. CDR1 and CDR2 (germline): DFQATT, SNEGSKA (reference sequence). With 0 bases removed from V and 0 bases from J, the gap between germline ends came to 14 bases. CDR3 in DNA: TGCAGTGCTAGAGATGGCGGAAGGAACATGAACACTGAAGCTTTCTTT. This encodes CSARDGGRNMNTEAFF.

The chain joins TRBV6-5 to TRBJ1-2; D is unclear. Germline loops: CDR1 MNHEY, CDR2 SVGAGI. The CDR3 covers 12 residues. The V end was cut by 0 bases, the J end by 13 bases, with 12 bases between. CDR3 loop: CASSYSTGRSTF. CDR3 nucleotides: TGTGCCAGCAGTTACTCGACGGGCAGGAGCACCTTC.

This clonotype was detected only a few times. This sequence joins TRBV7-9 and TRBJ1-4; 7 bases are shared with TRBD1. Germline V gene lookup returns CDR1 SEHNR and CDR2 FQNEAQ (reference sequence). The junction had 6 bases not matched to a gene; V was cut back by 3 bases and J by 5 bases. The CDR3 is made up of 15 amino acids. The CDR3 spells CASSFTGEGNEKLFF. The CDR3 DNA follows: TGTGCCAGCAGCTTCACAGGGGAGGGGAATGAAAAACTGTTTTTT.

This clonotype was counted only a few times. The chain recombines TRBV27 with TRBJ2-1, with D uncertain. Per the germline V gene, CDR1 is MNHEY and CDR2 is SMNVEV (reference sequence). This CDR3 is built from 19 residues. V shed 2 bases and J shed 3 bases, with 23 bases lying between them. The CDR3 spells CASSLGSRTTLTYYNEQFF. Written as DNA, the CDR3 is TGTGCCAGCAGTTTAGGTAGCCGAACCACCTTAACCTACTACAATGAGCAGTTCTTC.

This chain joins TRBV4-3 and TRBJ1-3, with TRBD1 identical over 7 bases. The CDR3 consists of 16 residues. Germline values: CDR1 LGHNA, CDR2 YSLEER. V was clipped by 1 base and J by 7 bases; unmatched bases: 10. In nucleotides, the CDR3 is TGCGCCAGCAGCCAAGTAGGGACAGCTGGGGCGAACACCATATATTTT. Translation gives CASSQVGTAGANTIYF.

The CDR3 here is CASSLEGFPSSGANVLTF. The CDR3 nucleotides read TGTGCCAGCAGCTTAGAGGGATTCCCAAGCTCTGGGGCCAACGTCCTGACTTTC. This rearrangement joins TRBV11-2 to TRBJ2-6; D is unresolved. This CDR3 has 18 residues. Trimming pared 0 bases from V and 0 bases from J, leaving 12 bases between. Germline CDR1 is SGHAT and CDR2 is FQNNGV.

J is TRBJ2-2 and V is TRBV5-6, with 8 bases identical to TRBD2. This CDR3 is 15 amino acids long. With 4 bases clipped from V and 3 bases from J, the junction kept 5 bases outside the gene matches. Germline V gives CDR1 SGHDT, CDR2 YYEEEE. The CDR3 loop is CASSDGGADTGELFF. The DNA of the CDR3 is TGTGCCAGCAGCGACGGGGGGGCGGACACCGGGGAGCTGTTTTTT.

This clonotype was recorded a few times. J is TRBJ2-2 and V is TRBV12-3 or TRBV12-4; D gene unclear. The CDR3 is 14 residues long. V was pared by 3 bases and J by 1 base, with 6 bases between. The CDR3, as DNA: TGTGCCAGCAGTTTTGAGCGGAACACCGGGGAGCTGTTTTTT. It translates to CASSFERNTGELFF.

The chain uses TRBV6-5 and TRBJ2-7, with D uncertain. Per germline, CDR1 MNHEY and CDR2 SVGAGI. V lost 2 bases and J lost 2, with 7 bases in between. The CDR3 contains 13 residues. The CDR3 DNA reads as TGTGCCAGCAGTTACGGATCTCCCTACGAGCAGTACTTC. The encoded protein is CASSYGSPYEQYF.

The V and J genes are TRBV12-5 and TRBJ2-7; D possibly uses TRBD1 or TRBD2 (5 bases each). Germline CDR1 and CDR2: LGHNT and FRNRAP. Trimming took off 7 bases at V and 0 bases at J, with 22 bases between the two ends. This CDR3 contains 17 residues. The CDR3 coding sequence is TGTGCTAGTGCCCCCCGGGACCCCGAACGAGGCTCCTACGAGCAGTACTTC. Protein sequence: CASAPRDPERGSYEQYF.

This chain joins TRBV10-3 and TRBJ2-1, with no clear D. V shed 4 bases and J shed 0 bases, with 10 bases lying between them. Germline V CDR1 and CDR2: ENHRY, SYGVKD. CDR3 length: 15 residues. CDR3 in DNA: TGTGCCATCAGTGGGATAGATAGCTCCTACAATGAGCAGTTCTTC. Translated: CAISGIDSSYNEQFF.